These 19 T cell receptor beta chains were all obtained from the same sample, sequenced in a study of T cell responses to AZD1222 COVID-19 vaccine. Generated by immunoSEQ multiplex PCR, the TCRdb table keeps only in-frame clones and is missing some. The data contain some 140,000 clones, 84% of them singletons. The material was peripheral blood, obtained on day 0 of AZD1222 vaccination. These receptor sequences come from an adult in good health.

This clone showed up just once. The chain employs TRBV19 and TRBJ1-1; TRBD1 aligns across 9 bases. The length of the CDR3 is 13 residues. Germline CDR1 LNHDA, CDR2 SQIVND (reference sequence). V dropped 10 bases and J dropped 4; count of bases not matched to a gene: 7. CDR3 amino acids: CATSTGGITEAFF. The CDR3 DNA is TGTGCCACCTCGACAGGGGGAATCACTGAAGCTTTCTTT.

The chain carries TRBV19 and TRBJ1-2, with 9 bases matching TRBD1. This CDR3 has 16 residues. The ends lost 9 bases at V and 0 bases at J; junction bases unmatched: 11. Germline V CDR1 and CDR2: LNHDA, SQIVND (reference sequence). The CDR3 DNA follows: TGTGCCAGCAGGGACAGGGCCATCCTGGCTAACTATGGCTACACCTTC. Translation gives CASRDRAILANYGYTF.

V and J are TRBV30 and TRBJ1-6, with unresolved D. The CDR3 extends over 13 amino acids. Germline CDR1 GTSNPN, CDR2 SVGIG (reference sequence). Trimming cost V 2 bases and J 10 bases, with 12 bases left between them. For the CDR3, the DNA is TGTGCCTGGAGTATCGGGGAAGGGTCACCCCTCCACTTT. This sequence encodes CAWSIGEGSPLHF.

The chain joins TRBV2 to TRBJ1-1, with D possibly TRBD1 on 5 matching bases. This CDR3 has 14 amino acids. V lost 8 bases and J lost 4, with 17 bases in between. CDR1 and CDR2 from the germline V gene are SNHLY and FYNNEI. DNA of the CDR3: TGTGCCAGCCTCTCGGGGGGGACGGCCACTGAAGCTTTCTTT. It is translated as CASLSGGTATEAFF.

This clone was observed a single time. This chain uses TRBV29-1 with TRBJ1-2, with D hard to call. The CDR3 contains 13 residues. The germline CDR1 and CDR2 sequences are SQVTM and ANQGSEA. Trimming cost V 4 bases and J 3 bases, with 12 bases left between them. CDR3 sequence (DNA): TGCAGCGTTGGGACTCCTAGGGACTATGGCTACACCTTC. Translation gives CSVGTPRDYGYTF.

The chain links TRBV28 to TRBJ1-6; the match to TRBD1 covers 8 bases. The CDR3 runs 15 residues. From germline, CDR1 is MDHEN and CDR2 SYDVKM. J lost 3 bases, V lost 9 bases, and 7 bases had no gene match. The CDR3 DNA reads as TGTGCCAGAAGACAGGGGCAAAACTATAATTCACCCCTCCACTTT. The encoded protein is CARRQGQNYNSPLHF.

This rearrangement joins TRBV7-2 to TRBJ2-3; 8 bases are a match to TRBD1. This CDR3 comprises 13 residues. CDR1 is SGHTA, CDR2 FQGNSA, per germline. With V trimmed by 10 bases and J by 1 base, 4 bases remained unmatched. CDR3 sequence reads: CAIVQGGTDTQYF. The CDR3 nucleotides read TGTGCCATCGTACAGGGGGGCACAGATACGCAGTATTTT.

This chain links TRBV24-1 with TRBJ2-5; TRBD2 aligns across 13 bases. The CDR3 consists of 18 residues. Germline CDR1 and CDR2: KGHDR and SFDVKD. V was clipped by 3 bases and J by 2 bases; unmatched bases: 8. CDR3 in amino acids: CATSDPSGLAGRQETQYF. As DNA, the CDR3 is TGTGCCACCAGTGATCCCTCGGGACTAGCGGGGAGACAAGAGACCCAGTACTTC.

J is TRBJ1-1 and V is TRBV28, with 7 bases fitting TRBD1. V lost 3 bases, J lost 1 base, and 8 bases stayed unmatched. CDR1 MDHEN and CDR2 SYDVKM come from the germline V gene. The CDR3 is made up of 16 amino acids. CDR3 protein: CASSFAGGGSNTEAFF. CDR3 sequence (DNA): TGTGCCAGCAGTTTCGCAGGGGGTGGATCGAACACTGAAGCTTTCTTT.

The chain recombines TRBV24-1 with TRBJ1-2, with 7 bases identical to TRBD1. CDR1 KGHDR and CDR2 SFDVKD come from the germline V gene. Germline trimming cut 6 bases from V and 2 bases from J; bases unmatched to any gene: 5. This CDR3 spans 14 amino acids. The CDR3: CATSRGQANYGYTF. The CDR3, as DNA: TGTGCCACCAGTCGTGGACAGGCGAACTATGGCTACACCTTC.

This CDR3 is CAISDIYNEQFF. The CDR3, as DNA: TGTGCCATCAGTGACATATACAATGAGCAGTTCTTC. The chain recombines TRBV10-3 with TRBJ2-1; D unclear. The V and J ends lost 3 bases and 4 bases respectively, with 4 bases between them. Germline loops: CDR1 ENHRY, CDR2 SYGVKD. The CDR3 totals 12 residues.

The rearrangement links TRBV27 to TRBJ2-5; D gene unclear. V dropped 3 bases and J dropped 1 base, with 6 bases sitting between them. The CDR3 runs to 13 residues. Germline values: CDR1 MNHEY, CDR2 SMNVEV (reference sequence). This chain's CDR3 is CASSLRTQETQYF. CDR3 coding DNA: TGTGCCAGCAGTTTGAGAACCCAAGAGACCCAGTACTTC.

The chain combines TRBV19 with TRBJ2-5, with TRBD2 as a possible D gene (6 bases). CDR1 and CDR2 from the germline V gene are LNHDA and SQIVND (reference sequence). V dropped 2 bases and J dropped 2 bases, with 12 bases sitting between them. This CDR3 has 15 amino acids. This chain's CDR3 is CASSIRTAGQETQYF. CDR3 sequence (DNA): TGTGCCAGTAGTATAAGGACGGCGGGACAAGAGACCCAGTACTTC.

This chain uses TRBV6-5 with TRBJ1-2, with D possibly matching TRBD1 (5 bases). Germline CDR1 and CDR2: MNHEY and SVGAGI. The CDR3 sequence is 15 residues long. V lost 10 bases, J lost 2 bases, and 20 bases lay in between. The CDR3 DNA follows: TGTGCCACTCGCTTTGGAGGGACCCTAAACTATGGCTACACCTTC. It encodes CATRFGGTLNYGYTF.

The chain is built from TRBV30 and TRBJ2-5; D unclear. The germline V gene has CDR1 GTSNPN and CDR2 SVGIG (reference sequence). Trimming left V 0 bases short and J 3 bases short, with 5 bases between. This CDR3 spans 12 amino acids. CDR3 sequence reads: CAWSVAEETQYF. DNA of the CDR3: TGTGCCTGGAGTGTTGCTGAAGAGACCCAGTACTTC.

V usage is TRBV30 and J usage is TRBJ2-7; 8 bases match TRBD2. V lost 3 bases to trimming and J lost 2 bases; unmatched junction nucleotides: 3. The CDR3 has 13 amino acids. Looked up from germline, CDR1 is GTSNPN and CDR2 is SVGIG (reference sequence). CDR3 sequence reads: CAWSPGGPYEQYF. Written as DNA, the CDR3 is TGTGCCTGGAGCCCGGGGGGGCCCTACGAGCAGTACTTC. Together with reference TRBV30 and TRBJ2-7, the CDR3 gives the full variable domain: SQTIHQWPATLVQPVGSPLSLECTVEGTSNPNLYWYRQAAGRGLQLLFYSVGIGQISSEVPQNLSASRPQDRQFILSSKKLLLSDSGFYLCAWSPGGPYEQYFGPGTRLTVT.

The CDR3 protein is CASSLIQGQPQHF. The DNA of the CDR3 is TGTGCCAGCAGCTTAATTCAGGGACAGCCCCAGCATTTT. The chain links TRBV7-3 to TRBJ1-5, with a possible D match to TRBD1 (5 bases). Germline values: CDR1 SGHTA, CDR2 FQGTGA. Trimming took 1 base from V and 7 from J, leaving 8 bases between them. The CDR3 totals 13 residues.

This clone has only one observation. The chain combines TRBV2 with TRBJ1-6; possible D gene TRBD1, 6 bases. The germline CDR1 and CDR2 sequences are SNHLY and FYNNEI. This CDR3 region has 16 residues. The V end lost 6 bases, the J end lost 0 bases, and 12 bases lay between the germline ends. The CDR3 DNA follows: TGTGCCAGCAGACCCGACAGGAGCTCCTATAATTCACCCCTCCACTTT. This gives the protein CASRPDRSSYNSPLHF.

This chain links TRBV6-2 or TRBV6-3 with TRBJ2-2, with a weak D call TRBD1 (6 bases). The germline gives CDR1 MNHEY, CDR2 SVGEGT. CDR3 length: 17 amino acids. Trimming took off 1 base at V and 0 bases at J, with 12 bases between the two ends. CDR3 nucleotide sequence: TGTGCCAGCAGTTACTACCTGGACAGATCGAACACCGGGGAGCTGTTTTTT. It encodes CASSYYLDRSNTGELFF.